The rows below give T cell receptor beta chains drawn from one sample of a study of graft-versus-host responses after intestinal transplantation. No antigen is known for these receptors. Sequenced by immunoSEQ multiplex PCR; TCRdb stores in-frame clones only, minus some. Of some 110,000 clones detected, roughly 84% appear once; the ten largest clones hold 0.7% to 0.9%. The sample here was unstimulated CD4+ T cells sorted from spleen or lymph node cells, taken before intestinal transplant. These receptor sequences come from a human donor who received an intestinal transplant. Each CDR3 is given with its conserved first and last residue. A D gene is named only where the DNA matches it firmly. The size entry is marked missing in some rows and otherwise reads once, few, many or a size class.

clone size: NA; V gene: TRBV2; D gene: NA; J gene: TRBJ2-1; CDR3 protein: CASSHETGAYNEQFF; CDR3 DNA: TGTGCCAGCAGTCATGAGACAGGAGCCTACAATGAGCAGTTCTTC
clone size: few; V gene: TRBV6-6; D gene: NA; J gene: TRBJ1-4; CDR3 protein: CASRGIAEKLFF; CDR3 DNA: TGTGCCAGCAGGGGGATCGCCGAAAAACTGTTTTTT
clone size: NA; V gene: TRBV6-1; D gene: TRBD1; J gene: TRBJ2-7; CDR3 protein: CASRAGTGTYEQYF; CDR3 DNA: TGTGCCAGCAGGGCCGGGACAGGGACCTACGAGCAGTACTTC
clone size: NA; V gene: TRBV5-1; D gene: NA; J gene: TRBJ1-4; CDR3 protein: CASSFNFDEKLFF; CDR3 DNA: TGCGCCAGCAGCTTTAACTTCGATGAAAAACTGTTTTTT
clone size: NA; V gene: TRBV6-6; D gene: TRBD2; J gene: TRBJ2-7; CDR3 protein: CASSTLAGARAEQYF; CDR3 DNA: TGTGCCAGCAGTACCTTAGCGGGAGCACGGGCCGAGCAGTACTTC
clone size: NA; V gene: TRBV11-3; D gene: NA; J gene: TRBJ1-5; CDR3 protein: CASSRSSDSNQPQHF; CDR3 DNA: TGTGCCAGCAGCCGGAGCTCGGATAGCAATCAGCCCCAGCATTTT
clone size: NA; V gene: TRBV7-3; D gene: NA; J gene: TRBJ1-1; CDR3 protein: CASSSTGAVSAEAFF; CDR3 DNA: TGTGCCAGCAGCTCGACGGGGGCGGTGTCCGCTGAAGCTTTCTTT
clone size: few; V gene: TRBV6-5; D gene: NA; J gene: TRBJ1-2; CDR3 protein: CASSYDGAYGYTF; CDR3 DNA: TGTGCCAGCAGTTACGATGGGGCTTATGGCTACACCTTC
clone size: NA; V gene: TRBV5-1; D gene: TRBD2; J gene: TRBJ2-7; CDR3 protein: CASSLASGGAYEQYF; CDR3 DNA: TGCGCCAGCAGCTTGGCTAGCGGGGGGGCCTACGAGCAGTACTTC
clone size: NA; V gene: TRBV19; D gene: TRBD1; J gene: TRBJ1-1; CDR3 protein: CASSIPDRGYTEAFF; CDR3 DNA: TGTGCCAGTAGTATCCCCGACAGGGGATACACTGAAGCTTTCTTT
clone size: few; V gene: TRBV2; D gene: TRBD2; J gene: TRBJ2-7; CDR3 protein: CASSSSGRFYEQYF; CDR3 DNA: TGTGCCAGCAGTTCTAGCGGGAGATTCTACGAGCAGTACTTC
clone size: NA; V gene: TRBV6-6; D gene: NA; J gene: TRBJ1-2; CDR3 protein: CASSYTRGGYTF; CDR3 DNA: TGTGCCAGCAGTTACACGCGAGGGGGCTACACCTTC
clone size: once; V gene: TRBV15; D gene: TRBD2; J gene: TRBJ2-1; CDR3 protein: CATSRDRTGGPYNEQFF; CDR3 DNA: TGTGCCACCAGCAGAGATAGGACGGGAGGGCCCTACAATGAGCAGTTCTTC
clone size: once; V gene: TRBV6-6; D gene: TRBD2; J gene: TRBJ2-3; CDR3 protein: CASSWRGSTDTQYF; CDR3 DNA: TGTGCCAGCAGTTGGCGGGGGAGCACAGATACGCAGTATTTT
clone size: NA; V gene: TRBV6-4; D gene: TRBD1; J gene: TRBJ2-7; CDR3 protein: CASSGTGPYEQYF; CDR3 DNA: TGTGCCAGCAGCGGGACAGGACCCTACGAGCAGTACTTC
clone size: NA; V gene: TRBV7-2; D gene: NA; J gene: TRBJ1-4; CDR3 protein: CASSWEVRGKLFF; CDR3 DNA: TGTGCCAGCAGCTGGGAGGTCAGGGGAAAACTGTTTTTT